The rows below give T cell receptor beta chains drawn from one sample of a study of early T cells in non-severe SARS-CoV-2 infection. TCRdb processed the 5' RACE reads anew with MiXCR; each CDR3 protein has one entry. The data show approximately 120,000 distinct CDR3 sequences, with around 14% seen just once and about a fifth held by the top ten. Sequenced: whole blood. All receptors derive from an adult who was a healthcare worker with PCR-confirmed SARS-CoV-2 infection or an uninfected control (not recorded which). Both conserved end residues are part of each CDR3. A D gene is named only where the DNA matches it firmly. A clone size is listed for some rows: how often the clone was seen (once, few, many), or a class if it is expanded.

D	length	V	J	size	DNA	CDR3
TRBD1	14	TRBV27	TRBJ1-6	-	TGTGCCAGCAGTTTTGGGCAGGGGGGAACACCCCTCCACTTT	CASSFGQGGTPLHF
-	16	TRBV4-1	TRBJ1-2	few	TGCGCCAGCAGCCAAGAGGCGGGGAGCCCCTTCTATGGCTACACCTTC	CASSQEAGSPFYGYTF
-	14	TRBV18	TRBJ2-1	many	TGTGCCAGCCGATCGGCAGTCTCCTACAATGAGCAGTTCTTC	CASRSAVSYNEQFF
-	12	TRBV20-1	TRBJ2-7	-	TGCAGTGCTAACCGGGACCCATACGAGCAGTACTTC	CSANRDPYEQYF
-	12	TRBV11-2	TRBJ2-1	-	TGTGCCAGCAGACCGGACACTGTAGGGCAGTTCTTC	CASRPDTVGQFF
TRBD1	16	TRBV7-9	TRBJ2-1	few	TGTGCCAGCAGCAAAACCACAGGGGTATCCTACAATGAGCAGTTCTTC	CASSKTTGVSYNEQFF
-	15	TRBV12-3/TRBV12-4	TRBJ1-2	-	TGTGCCAGCAGTCCCCTCCGGGCCACGCCTGGTGGCTACACCTTC	CASSPLRATPGGYTF
-	16	TRBV30	TRBJ1-5	many	TGTGCCTGGAGCGTCAAAGGAAGGAACAGCAATCAGCCCCAGCATTTT	CAWSVKGRNSNQPQHF
-	13	TRBV20-1	TRBJ2-1	many	TGCAGTGCGCGTGGTCTAGGAGGAAATGAGCAGTTCTTC	CSARGLGGNEQFF
-	13	TRBV10-3	TRBJ2-1	-	TGTGCCATCAGCTCGGACAACTACAATGAGCAGTTCTTC	CAISSDNYNEQFF
-	14	TRBV7-9	TRBJ1-2	few	TGTGCCAGCAGCTTAAAGGGTCTGGGAAACGGCTACACCTTC	CASSLKGLGNGYTF
-	11	TRBV27	TRBJ2-1	-	TGTGCCAGCAGTGGCTTGGGATGGCAGTTCTTC	CASSGLGWQFF
-	14	TRBV7-9	TRBJ1-1	-	TGTGCCAGCAGCCACGGGACGTTGAACACTGAAGCTTTCTTT	CASSHGTLNTEAFF
-	15	TRBV3-1	TRBJ2-7	few	TGTGCCAGCAGCCAAGCCATAGGCAGGGCCTACGAGCAGTACTTC	CASSQAIGRAYEQYF
-	12	TRBV20-1	TRBJ1-5	few	TGCAGTGCTAGACAGGGAAATCAGCCCCAGCATTTT	CSARQGNQPQHF
-	11	TRBV6-1	TRBJ1-4	many	TGTGCCAGCAGTGCTAATGAAAAACTGTTTTTT	CASSANEKLFF
-	13	TRBV27	TRBJ1-1	few	TGTGCCAGCAGTTTTCTTAAGAACACTGAAGCTTTCTTT	CASSFLKNTEAFF
-	13	TRBV9	TRBJ2-2	-	TGTGCCAGCAGCGTAGAAGGAGGCGGGGAGCTGTTTTTT	CASSVEGGGELFF
TRBD2	16	TRBV20-1	TRBJ2-3	-	TGCAGTGCTACCTTACCTAGCGGGGGGGCGAGAGATACGCAGTATTTT	CSATLPSGGARDTQYF
-	16	TRBV4-2	TRBJ1-3	-	TGTGCCAGCAGCCAAGTCCCAGGTACCTCTGGAAACACCATATATTTT	CASSQVPGTSGNTIYF
TRBD1	16	TRBV5-5	TRBJ2-5	-	TGTGCCAGCAGCCCAGGGACAGGAGATATACAAGAGACCCAGTACTTC	CASSPGTGDIQETQYF
TRBD2	15	TRBV20-1	TRBJ2-3	few	TGCAGTGCTAGAGATAGCGGGGGCTGGGCAGATACGCAGTATTTT	CSARDSGGWADTQYF
-	16	TRBV7-8	TRBJ2-3	few	TGTGCCAGCAGCTTAGTTACGTCTGCTAGCACAGATACGCAGTATTTT	CASSLVTSASTDTQYF
TRBD2	15	TRBV5-1	TRBJ2-1	-	TGCGCCAGCAGGGGGGCGGGACTAGCGAACGATGAGCAGTTCTTC	CASRGAGLANDEQFF
TRBD1	16	TRBV25-1	TRBJ1-6	-	TGTGCCAGTCAAAGACAGGGGACGTTGGGAAATTCACCCCTCCACTTT	CASQRQGTLGNSPLHF
TRBD1	15	TRBV24-1	TRBJ2-3	few	TGTGCCACCAGTGACCCCAGGGGGACCACAGATACGCAGTATTTT	CATSDPRGTTDTQYF
-	13	TRBV20-1	TRBJ2-7	-	TGCAGTGCTGGGCTAAGCTCGGGACTCGAGCAGTACTTC	CSAGLSSGLEQYF
-	15	TRBV5-8	TRBJ1-4	-	TGTGCCAGCAGCTTGACGGCGTCAACTAATGAAAAACTGTTTTTT	CASSLTASTNEKLFF
-	16	TRBV7-9	TRBJ2-6	-	TGTGCCAGCAGCTTCGAGAGAGGAGCTGGGGCCAACGTCCTGACTTTC	CASSFERGAGANVLTF
TRBD2	14	TRBV12-3/TRBV12-4	TRBJ2-1	-	TGTGCCAGCCTACTAGCGGGGGGGGCCGATGAGCAGTTCTTC	CASLLAGGADEQFF
-	12	TRBV12-3/TRBV12-4	TRBJ1-1	-	TGTACCAGCAGTTTAGCACGTAGTGAAGCTTTCTTT	CTSSLARSEAFF
-	14	TRBV27	TRBJ2-2	once	TGTGCCAGCAGAGGGCAACCAAGGACCGGGGAGCTGTTTTTT	CASRGQPRTGELFF
-	14	TRBV5-1	TRBJ2-3	few	TGCGCCAGCAGCTTGGGGTATAGCACAGATACGCAGTATTTT	CASSLGYSTDTQYF
TRBD1	13	TRBV12-3/TRBV12-4	TRBJ1-1	few	TGTGCCAGCAGCCTACAGGGGTTGGCTGAAGCTTTCTTT	CASSLQGLAEAFF
-	14	TRBV20-1	TRBJ2-7	few	TGCAGTGCTAGAGTGGGTTCTGCGGCCTACGAGCAGTACTTC	CSARVGSAAYEQYF
-	13	TRBV3-1	TRBJ2-2	-	TGTGCCAGCAGCCGCGGCCGACCTGGGGAGCTGTTTTTT	CASSRGRPGELFF
-	16	TRBV7-9	TRBJ2-3	many	TGTGCCAGCAGCCCCTTCGACTCAGGGTCCACAGATACGCAGTATTTT	CASSPFDSGSTDTQYF
-	13	TRBV5-5	TRBJ2-1	-	TGTGCCAGCAGCTTGCCACAGATCAATGAGCAGTTCTTC	CASSLPQINEQFF
-	15	TRBV18	TRBJ2-1	-	TGTGCCAGCTCACCCGGCAGGACTTCCTACAATGAGCAGTTCTTC	CASSPGRTSYNEQFF
-	12	TRBV10-3	TRBJ1-4	-	TGTGCCATCAGTGATGGAGGTGAAAAACTGTTTTTT	CAISDGGEKLFF
TRBD2	14	TRBV12-3/TRBV12-4	TRBJ2-5	few	TGTGCCAGCAGTACAGCGGGGAGCCAAGAGACCCAGTACTTC	CASSTAGSQETQYF
TRBD2	16	TRBV7-2	TRBJ2-1	once	TGTGCCAGCAGCTTAGTTGGCGGGGGGCCTTACAATGAGCAGTTCTTC	CASSLVGGGPYNEQFF
-	15	TRBV12-3/TRBV12-4	TRBJ2-1	many	TGTGCCAGCAGAACCCCTAGTTTCTCCTACAATGAGCAGTTCTTC	CASRTPSFSYNEQFF
-	14	TRBV2	TRBJ1-1	-	TGTGCCAGCAAATCACAGGGAAGTAGCACTGAAGCTTTCTTT	CASKSQGSSTEAFF